The next 25 T cell receptor beta chains were all read from a single sample in a study of T cell responses to AZD1222 COVID-19 vaccine. The assay was immunoSEQ multiplex PCR, and TCRdb's table has in-frame clones only and misses some. The profile covers roughly 150,000 clones, with 87% appearing a single time and roughly a tenth taken by the ten largest. This sample comprised peripheral blood, obtained 28 days after the second AZD1222 dose. The receptor set was obtained from an adult who received the AZD1222 COVID-19 vaccine.

The V and J genes are TRBV7-2 and TRBJ2-1; 15 bases match TRBD2. Trimming took 5 bases from V and 9 from J; bases not matched to a gene: 14. Germline lookup yields CDR1 SGHTA and CDR2 FQGNSA. The CDR3 sequence is 18 residues long. CDR3 sequence (DNA): TGTGCCAGCAGCCCGAGGCCCCCGGGACTAGCGGGAGGAAGTGAGCAGTTCTTC. Translating gives CASSPRPPGLAGGSEQFF.

The V gene is TRBV28, the J gene TRBJ2-3, with TRBD2 matching over 16 bases. CDR3 length equals 18 residues. Trimming cost V 5 bases and J 4 bases; bases outside gene matches: 9. CDR1 is MDHEN, CDR2 SYDVKM, per germline. The CDR3 region is CASSTPGLAGGPADTQYF. The DNA of the CDR3 is TGTGCCAGCAGTACCCCGGGACTAGCGGGAGGGCCCGCAGATACGCAGTATTTT.

The J gene is TRBJ1-2, the V gene TRBV6-2 or TRBV6-3; 7 nucleotides align to TRBD1. The CDR3 loop spans 16 amino acids. The V gene's germline CDR1 is MNHEY and CDR2 SVGEGT. After removal of 2 bases from V and 6 bases from J, the junction contained 12 bases not matched to a gene. Written as DNA, the CDR3 is TGTGCCAGCAGTTACAACGGAAACAGGGGAAGGGATGGCTACACCTTC. Protein sequence: CASSYNGNRGRDGYTF.

This clone was seen more than once but under ten times. V is TRBV5-6 and J is TRBJ2-5; 10 bases are shared with TRBD2. Germline lookup yields CDR1 SGHDT and CDR2 YYEEEE. The CDR3 contains 16 residues. Trimming at V came to 2 bases and at J to 5 bases, leaving 9 bases not matched to a gene. The CDR3 bases are TGTGCCAGCAGCTTCGGGCTAGCGGGAGCCGGTGAGACCCAGTACTTC. Translated: CASSFGLAGAGETQYF.

The rearrangement links TRBV11-1 to TRBJ1-5; 7 positions agree with TRBD1. V shed 0 bases and J 2 bases; nucleotides not matched to a gene: 7. Germline CDR1 SGHAT, CDR2 FQDESV (reference sequence). CDR3 length: 17 amino acids. This CDR3 is CASSLAGRGVGNQPQHF. Here the CDR3 DNA reads TGTGCCAGCAGCTTAGCGGGCAGGGGGGTTGGCAATCAGCCCCAGCATTTT. The variable domain in full, with the rest retrieved from reference TRBV11-1 and TRBJ1-5, is EAEVAQSPRYKITEKSQAVAFWCDPISGHATLYWYRQILGQGPELLVQFQDESVVDDSQLPKDRFSAERLKGVDSTLKIQPAELGDSAMYLCASSLAGRGVGNQPQHFGDGTRLSIL.

V and J are TRBV6-2 or TRBV6-3 and TRBJ1-1; no definite D call. V dropped 2 bases and J dropped 2 bases, with 12 bases sitting between them. The germline gives CDR1 MNHEY, CDR2 SVGEGT. This CDR3 is built from 15 residues. The CDR3 loop reads CASSYHATDNTEAFF. DNA for the CDR3: TGTGCCAGCAGTTACCACGCTACAGATAACACTGAAGCTTTCTTT.

The chain combines TRBV5-1 with TRBJ2-5; 9 bases line up with TRBD1. Trimming at V came to 3 bases and at J to 5 bases, leaving 5 bases not matched to a gene. CDR3 length equals 14 residues. CDR1 SGHRS and CDR2 YFSETQ come from the germline V gene. CDR3 sequence (DNA): TGCGCCAGCAGCTGGACCGGACAGGGGGAGACCCAGTACTTC. Amino acid sequence: CASSWTGQGETQYF.

The chain recombines TRBV6-2 or TRBV6-3 with TRBJ2-7; 12 bases fit TRBD2. The CDR3 totals 17 residues. CDR1 is MNHEY, CDR2 SVGEGT, per germline. J lost 7 bases, V lost 4 bases, and 14 bases had no gene match. In DNA form, the CDR3 reads TGTGCCAGCAGTTTTCTAGCGGGAGGGCCTGCCTTCGGGGAGCAGTACTTC. This encodes CASSFLAGGPAFGEQYF.

V gene TRBV4-1 combines with J gene TRBJ1-2; D is unresolved. The CDR3 contains 15 residues. Trimming took 5 bases from V and 2 from J, leaving 15 bases between them. From germline, CDR1 is MGHRA and CDR2 YSYEKL. The CDR3 nucleotides read TGCGCCAGCAGCTTCCGCGGAATTTCCAACTATGGCTACACCTTC. It is translated as CASSFRGISNYGYTF.

The chain recombines TRBV7-2 with TRBJ2-7; 8 nucleotides match TRBD1. CDR3 length: 14 amino acids. The trim removed 3 bases at V and 0 bases at J, leaving 1 base unmatched. The germline gives CDR1 SGHTA, CDR2 FQGNSA. The CDR3 DNA follows: TGTGCCAGCAGCTTGGACAGGGCCTCCTACGAGCAGTACTTC. It encodes CASSLDRASYEQYF.

The rearrangement links TRBV27 to TRBJ2-7; TRBD2 matches at 15 bases. The ends lost 2 bases at V and 0 bases at J; junction bases unmatched: 11. This CDR3 spans 20 amino acids. Germline V gives CDR1 MNHEY, CDR2 SMNVEV (reference sequence). CDR3 coding DNA: TGTGCCAGCAGTTTAAATTCCGGGACTAGCGGGAGGAGGAACTCCTACGAGCAGTACTTC. It translates to CASSLNSGTSGRRNSYEQYF.

V is TRBV28 and J is TRBJ1-6; D may be TRBD1 (5 bases). The CDR3 length is 17 residues. In germline, CDR1 is MDHEN, CDR2 SYDVKM. V lost 2 bases, J lost 4 bases, and 15 bases lay in between. The CDR3 spells CASSLRPVDTYNSPLHF. CDR3 coding DNA: TGTGCCAGCAGTTTAAGGCCCGTGGACACTTATAATTCACCCCTCCACTTT.

The chain is built from TRBV4-1 and TRBJ2-2; D unclear. This CDR3 contains 15 residues. V shed 0 bases and J shed 6 bases, with 11 bases lying between them. Per germline, CDR1 MGHRA and CDR2 YSYEKL. This CDR3 is CASSQDLRVAGELFF. The CDR3 bases are TGCGCCAGCAGCCAAGATCTTAGGGTCGCCGGGGAGCTGTTTTTT.

The chain couples TRBV11-2 to TRBJ1-3, with 9 bases that match TRBD1. CDR3 length: 15 residues. Unmatched junction bases numbered 6, after V lost 5 bases and J lost 4 bases. Germline CDR1 and CDR2: SGHAT and FQNNGV. CDR3 in DNA: TGTGCCAGCAGCCCAAGACAGGGGGGAGGAAACACCATATATTTT. It translates to CASSPRQGGGNTIYF.

V is TRBV19 and J is TRBJ2-2; D gene uncertain. V dropped 3 bases and J dropped 7 bases, with 18 bases sitting between them. The CDR3 has 16 amino acids. Germline CDR1 is LNHDA and CDR2 is SQIVND (reference sequence). CDR3 coding DNA: TGTGCCAGTAGTATTGGAAGGGTTCTAGGTAACGGGGAGCTGTTTTTT. This sequence encodes CASSIGRVLGNGELFF.

Only one count was recorded for this clone. The rearrangement uses TRBV3-1 (or the pseudogene TRBV3-2) and TRBJ2-2; 8 bases fit TRBD2. Germline assignment: CDR1 LGHDT and CDR2 YNNKEL (reference sequence). There are 17 residues in the CDR3. The V gene end was trimmed by 1 base and the J gene end by 5 bases; junction bases not matched to a gene: 9. CDR3 in DNA: TGTGCCAGCAGCCAAGTCCACGGGAGGGAGGGAACCGGGGAGCTGTTTTTT. Its protein product is CASSQVHGREGTGELFF.

V usage is TRBV4-2 and J usage is TRBJ2-1; 10 bases fit TRBD2. V dropped 1 base and J dropped 8; count of bases not matched to a gene: 5. From germline, CDR1 is LGHNA and CDR2 YNFKEQ. This CDR3 is 15 amino acids long. The DNA of the CDR3 is TGTGCCAGCAGCCAAGCTAGCGGGAGTATCGATGAGCAGTTCTTC. Its protein is CASSQASGSIDEQFF.

The chain carries TRBV7-9 and TRBJ2-5; 9 bases line up with TRBD1. The V and J ends lost 3 bases and 6 bases, in that order; junction bases with no gene match: 11. This CDR3 contains 16 residues. Per germline, CDR1 SEHNR and CDR2 FQNEAQ (reference sequence). The chain's CDR3 is CASSLAGTGREKTQYF. CDR3 sequence (DNA): TGTGCCAGCAGCTTGGCCGGGACAGGGAGGGAAAAGACCCAGTACTTC.

The chain carries TRBV7-2 and TRBJ1-2; D possibly corresponds to TRBD1 (6 bases). CDR3 length: 16 residues. Germline V gives CDR1 SGHTA, CDR2 FQGNSA. With 7 bases removed from V and 5 bases from J, the gap between germline ends came to 23 bases. The CDR3 region has the DNA TGTGCCAGCACCCCGGGGGGCAGGGGTGTATGGTATGGCTACACCTTC. Residues: CASTPGGRGVWYGYTF.

The J gene is TRBJ2-3, the V gene TRBV7-3; the D gene is possibly TRBD1 (9 bases). The CDR3 has 15 amino acids. The germline V gene encodes CDR1 SGHTA and CDR2 FQGTGA. Trimming removed 3 bases at V and 6 bases at J, with 16 bases between. The CDR3 nucleotides are TGTGCCAGCAGCTTTACAGGGGGCGGGAGGGATACGCAGTATTTT. Translating it yields CASSFTGGGRDTQYF. Full variable domain (rest looked up from reference TRBV7-3 and TRBJ2-3): GAGVSQTPSNKVTEKGKYVELRCDPISGHTALYWYRQSLGQGPEFLIYFQGTGAADDSGLPNDRFFAVRPEGSVSTLKIQRTERGDSAVYLCASSFTGGGRDTQYFGPGTRLTVL.

The V and J genes are TRBV7-9 and TRBJ1-1, with D tentatively TRBD1 (6 bases). V dropped 4 bases and J dropped 5 bases, with 17 bases sitting between them. The germline V gene has CDR1 SEHNR and CDR2 FQNEAQ (reference sequence). The CDR3 contains 15 residues. CDR3 DNA: TGTGCCAGCAGCTACGGGACAAATTTGAGGACTGAAGCTTTCTTT. This encodes CASSYGTNLRTEAFF.

This chain uses TRBV19 with TRBJ2-2; TRBD2 matches 8 bases. V lost 7 bases to trimming and J lost 6 bases; unmatched junction nucleotides: 7. Germline values: CDR1 LNHDA, CDR2 SQIVND (reference sequence). The CDR3 covers 14 residues. CDR3 loop: CASTLGRAPGELFF. In nucleotides, the CDR3 is TGTGCCAGTACCCTCGGGAGGGCCCCCGGGGAGCTGTTTTTT.

The genes are TRBV12-5 and TRBJ2-6, with D unresolved. In germline, CDR1 is LGHNT, CDR2 FRNRAP. V dropped 1 base and J dropped 0 bases, with 4 bases sitting between them. The CDR3 has 15 amino acids. CDR3 nucleotides: TGTGCTAGTGGTTTGGGGGTCTCTGGGGCCAACGTCCTGACTTTC. It specifies CASGLGVSGANVLTF.

The chain is built from TRBV7-2 and TRBJ2-3; TRBD2 matches at 11 bases. Trimming cost V 3 bases and J 5 bases; bases outside gene matches: 1. CDR3 length: 14 residues. The germline V gene encodes CDR1 SGHTA and CDR2 FQGNSA. The CDR3 loop reads CASSFGLAGDTQYF. For the CDR3, the DNA is TGTGCCAGCAGCTTTGGACTAGCGGGAGATACGCAGTATTTT.

The V and J genes are TRBV25-1 and TRBJ1-4; 11 nucleotides agree with TRBD1. Germline V lookup: CDR1 MGHDK, CDR2 SYGVNS. This CDR3 is built from 13 residues. V trimming: 8 bases; J trimming: 8 bases; junction bases outside the gene matches: 4. CDR3 in DNA: TGTGCCAGCGGGGGACAGGGGGTCGAAAAACTGTTTTTT. This codes for CASGGQGVEKLFF.